The clone carrying this TCR beta chain has just a few counts. The V end was cut by 4 bases, the J end by 4 bases, with 10 bases between. CDR3 length: 13 residues. The germline V gene encodes CDR1 SGHTS and CDR2 YDEGEE. This sample was included in a study of blood T cell repertoires in COVID-19. Only in-frame clones appear in the TCRdb table, and some are missing; sequencing was by immunoSEQ multiplex PCR. Of fewer than 400,000 clones detected, less than 85% appear once; the ten largest clones hold 1.5% to 2%. Sequenced: PBMCs or T cells enriched from blood (not recorded which). V is TRBV5-8 and J is TRBJ2-3; TRBD2 might be the D (5 bases). The sequence came from a woman aged 30 to 39 who had been exposed to COVID-19. In nucleotides, the CDR3 is TGTGCCAGCAGCCCTCCCGGGGCAGATACGCAGTATTTT. Translating it yields CASSPPGADTQYF.